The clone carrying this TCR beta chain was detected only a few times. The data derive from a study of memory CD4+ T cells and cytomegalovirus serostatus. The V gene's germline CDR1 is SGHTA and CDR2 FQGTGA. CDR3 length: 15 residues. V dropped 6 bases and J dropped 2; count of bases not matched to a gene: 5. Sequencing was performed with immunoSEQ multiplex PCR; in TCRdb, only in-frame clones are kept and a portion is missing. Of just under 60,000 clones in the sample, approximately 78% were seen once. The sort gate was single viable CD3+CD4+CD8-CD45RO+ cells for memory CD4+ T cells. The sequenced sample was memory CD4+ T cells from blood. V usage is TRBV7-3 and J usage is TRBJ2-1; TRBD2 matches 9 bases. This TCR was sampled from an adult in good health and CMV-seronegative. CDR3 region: CASSRLAGTYNEQFF. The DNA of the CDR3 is TGTGCCAGCAGTCGCCTAGCGGGGACCTACAATGAGCAGTTCTTC.